The sequence of this T cell receptor beta chain was determined in a study of PD-1 blockade in classical Hodgkin lymphoma. Study results and caveats: The study found complete responders had baseline diversity similar to newly diagnosed patients. It was reported that newly diagnosed patients had less baseline TCR diversity than healthy donors. By C4D1, CD4+ diversity increased significantly, especially in complete responders. Underlying causes for the observed repertoire differences were not defined, possibly disease activity or prior therapy.

Time point defined: cycle 4 day 1 (C4D1), after 6 weeks of nivolumab. Each of the patients experienced relapse following autologous stem cell transplantation, and their brentuximab vedotin exposure differed. Here immunoSEQ multiplex PCR was the method, and the copy in TCRdb shows in-frame clones only, minus some. The repertoire holds around 60,000 clones, with around nine tenths as singletons. V gave up 1 base and J gave up 7 bases, with 17 bases separating them. The CDR3 length is 17 residues. Germline lookup yields CDR1 SEHNR and CDR2 FQNEAQ (reference sequence). A word on this clone: Its antigen is not known.

This TCR was recovered from a human donor with classical Hodgkin lymphoma. The chain carries TRBV7-9 and TRBJ1-6, with D unresolved. The sample consisted of peripheral blood mononuclear cells (PBMCs), taken before the fourth cycle of nivolumab. This CDR3 is CASSLVPGTGGNSPLHF. The CDR3 DNA follows: TGTGCCAGCAGCTTAGTTCCGGGAACCGGAGGGAATTCACCCCTCCACTTT.